The source of this TCR beta chain is a study of T cells in narcolepsy. Study-wide background: Enrolled donors included narcolepsy type 1 or type 2 patients and healthy controls. Study-wide results and caveats: In some patient and control memory CD4+ samples, autoreactive clones were absent. Comparing one patient's CSF and blood CD4+ clonotypes highlighted HCRT- and TRIB2-specific autoreactive clonotypes. Autoreactive clonotypes reportedly recurred in blood of same and different patients, not controls.

As for this clone: Its antigen remains unknown.

Only in-frame clones appear in the TCRdb table, and some are missing; sequencing was by immunoSEQ multiplex PCR. The data hold approximately 30,000 clones, with about 84% observed a single time. Per the germline V gene, CDR1 is MNHNY and CDR2 is SVGAGI (reference sequence). This CDR3 spans 13 amino acids. V lost 11 bases and J lost 1, with 14 bases in between. The clonotype originates from a human donor with narcolepsy. Sequences were obtained from CD45RA- memory CD4+ T cells from PBMCs. The V call is TRBV6-6, the J call TRBJ1-1; D is perhaps TRBD1 (6 bases). Written as DNA, the CDR3 is TGTGCCGGGACTCAGACAGGGAACACTGAAGCTTTCTTT. It translates to CAGTQTGNTEAFF.